The following is a TCR beta chain sequence with its context. Its specificity is not known. The CDR3 consists of 16 residues. Germline CDR1 and CDR2: MNHEY and SMNVEV (reference sequence). The source of the sample is a study of T cells expressing NK-cell markers. Study-level background: Each TCR beta repertoire originated in sorted T cells that were CD3+CD56+NKG2C+, CD3+CD56+NKG2C- or CD3+CD56-NKG2C+. The sequencing cohort of eight donors included seven HCMV-seropositive individuals and one seronegative individual.

Study-wide results and caveats: HCMV specificity was not established for the expanded NKG2C+ T cell clones.

5'RACE template switching built TCR beta cDNA with unique molecular identifiers. For each CDR3 protein, TCRdb gives one entry from its re-call of the 5' RACE reads, without DNA. The sample totals under 600,000 distinct CDR3 sequences. The sequenced material came from blood T cells: a sorted CD56 or NKG2C T cell subset, CD4+ or CD8+ T cells, or bulk PBMC T cells (not recorded which). This rearrangement joins TRBV27 to TRBJ1-3; TCRdb selects TRBD1, and the lack of DNA leaves this call unchecked. The receptor comes from a woman aged 45-59 years in good health. Here the CDR3 reads CASSLKGQVPGNTIYF.